Included here is one T cell receptor (beta chain) sequence, with context. Germline V gene lookup returns CDR1 SNHLY and CDR2 FYNNEI. The CDR3 is 14 amino acids. Losses at the gene ends were 9 bases for V and 5 bases for J; bases not matched to a gene: 9. These data are taken from a study of T cell changes during pregnancy in multiple sclerosis. Clones were read by immunoSEQ multiplex PCR, and TCRdb kept only the in-frame ones, dropping some. Counted here are under 70,000 clones, around 90% occurring once; the ten biggest clones make up 1% to 1.5%. Sequencing was performed on peripheral blood, taken in the second trimester of pregnancy. The chain joins TRBV2 to TRBJ2-1; 8 bases map to TRBD1. This TCR came from a female donor with multiple sclerosis, enrolled in a pregnancy study. CDR3 loop: CARPRDRLNNEQFF. The CDR3 DNA is TGTGCCAGGCCCCGGGACAGGCTAAACAATGAGCAGTTCTTC.